This T cell receptor (beta chain) was observed in a study of T-cell memory formation after mild COVID-19. Study-level results: A subset of responding clones appeared in pre-infection memory, suggesting cross-reactive memory joined. A second wave expanding day 15 to 37 was CD4+-biased; contracting clones were balanced.

This clonotype appeared a few times. As yet, its antigen is unknown. TCRdb called the 5' RACE reads again in MiXCR, with one record for every CDR3 protein. The table has around 50,000 distinct CDR3 sequences, 25% to 30% seen once. This TCR was sampled from a man aged 18 to 29 who had mild COVID-19 (a few samples of this study predate the infection). Cell type and time point are not known. Specimen: PBMCs or a T cell subset sorted from them (not recorded which).

The DNA for the CDR3 is TGCAGCGTTCTTAGGACTAGCGGGGGATACGAGCAGTACTTC. This codes for CSVLRTSGGYEQYF. This rearrangement joins TRBV29-1 to TRBJ2-7; 13 bases are a match to TRBD2. Germline V gives CDR1 SQVTM, CDR2 ANQGSEA. The CDR3 covers 14 residues. Trimming removed 5 bases from V and 4 bases from J; junction bases left unmatched: 5.